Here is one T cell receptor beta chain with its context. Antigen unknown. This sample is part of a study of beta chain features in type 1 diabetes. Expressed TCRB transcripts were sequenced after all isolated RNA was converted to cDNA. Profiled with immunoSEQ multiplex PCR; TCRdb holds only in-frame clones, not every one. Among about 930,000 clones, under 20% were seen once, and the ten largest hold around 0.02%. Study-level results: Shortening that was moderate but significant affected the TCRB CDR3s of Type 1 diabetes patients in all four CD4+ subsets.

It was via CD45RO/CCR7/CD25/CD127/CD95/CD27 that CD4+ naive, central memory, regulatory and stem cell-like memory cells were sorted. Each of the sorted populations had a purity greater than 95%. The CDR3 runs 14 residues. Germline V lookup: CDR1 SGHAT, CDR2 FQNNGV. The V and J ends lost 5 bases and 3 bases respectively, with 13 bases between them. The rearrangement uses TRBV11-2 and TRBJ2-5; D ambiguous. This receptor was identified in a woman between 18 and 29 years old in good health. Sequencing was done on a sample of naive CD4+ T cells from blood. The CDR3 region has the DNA TGTGCCAGCAGCCCGGTGGTGTGGGAAGAGACCCAGTACTTC. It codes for CASSPVVWEETQYF.